The 4 T cell receptor beta chains given below trace back to one sample, sequenced in a study of vaccination effects on CD4 cells after COVID-19 (dated 2022 in TCRdb). Library creation used the immunoSEQ multiplex PCR assay. The table comes from immuneACCESS by way of TCRdb, which keeps in-frame sequences with V and J called. Part of the clones is missing from these tables; in studies checked, under half for an unresolved V gene and the rest for unknown reasons. The sample table lists 20,000 to 25,000 clones, just under 75% of them with a count of one. The ten largest clones represent under 3.5% of the sample. To identify antigen-specific CD4+ T cell clonotypes by their expansion, the ViraFEST assay first stimulated PBMC with viral peptide pools and then applied TCR sequencing. After more than nine days of culture, CD4+ T cells were isolated with the EasySep CD4+ T cell isolation kit. Healthy vaccine recipients had no prior SARS-CoV-2 infection, confirmed by negative nucleocapsid antibodies before and after vaccination.

No antigen has been identified for these receptors. Sequencing was performed on CD4+ T cells from PBMCs cultured with SARS-CoV-2 spike peptides, taken before COVID-19 vaccination. In the paper's terms, the cell subset or site label means: SARS-CoV-2 spike overlapping peptide pool stimulation. These receptors were collected from a human donor who received a COVID-19 vaccine.

The chain employs TRBV7-6 and TRBJ2-3; TRBD2 matches 9 bases. The germline V gene encodes CDR1 SGHVS and CDR2 FNYEAQ. With 0 bases clipped from V and 6 bases from J, the junction kept 4 bases outside the gene matches. CDR3 length: 15 residues. The CDR3 sequence: CASSLASGGLDTQYF. CDR3 sequence (DNA): TGTGCCAGCAGCTTAGCTAGCGGGGGTCTTGATACGCAGTATTTT.

This clone has just a few counts. CDR3 in DNA: TGTGCCAGCTCCGAAGGGACTATTCAAGAGACCCAGTACTTC. It encodes CASSEGTIQETQYF. The V and J genes are TRBV6-5 and TRBJ2-5; 7 nucleotides line up with TRBD2. V was clipped by 8 bases and J by 2 bases; unmatched bases: 8. CDR1 and CDR2 from the germline V gene are MNHEY and SVGAGI. The CDR3 is made up of 14 amino acids.

This clone has a handful of counts. In nucleotides, the CDR3 is TGTGTCACTAAGGAAGGGGTGAACACTGAAGCTTTCTTT. Its protein is CVTKEGVNTEAFF. The chain employs TRBV18 and TRBJ1-1; TRBD1 might be the D (5 bases). Germline CDR1 and CDR2: KGHSH and LQKENI. The length of the CDR3 is 13 residues.

This chain uses TRBV6-6 with TRBJ1-5; 7 bases are shared with TRBD1. The V gene's germline CDR1 is MNHNY and CDR2 SVGAGI (reference sequence). Unmatched junction bases numbered 14, after V lost 5 bases and J lost 4 bases. The CDR3 sequence is 17 residues long. CDR3 protein: CASSPTGVKSKNQPQHF. In nucleotides, the CDR3 is TGTGCCAGCAGTCCAACAGGGGTTAAGTCTAAGAATCAGCCCCAGCATTTT.